The rows below give T cell receptor beta chains drawn from one sample of a study of blood T cell repertoires in COVID-19. Produced via immunoSEQ multiplex PCR; TCRdb's table is partial and in-frame only. The sample holds roughly 150,000 clones, more than 80% seen once. The sequencing input was PBMCs or T cells enriched from blood (not recorded which). The receptors derive from a woman younger than 30 who had been exposed to COVID-19. Each CDR3 is given with its conserved first and last residue. D genes are given only for firm matches. Clone size is shown for a subset of rows, as once, few, many or a class of expanded clone.

clone_size: NA; j_call: TRBJ2-1; d_call: NA; v_call: TRBV7-9; cdr3_nt: TGTGCCAGCAGCCACCGACCGTTACAGGGGCAGTTCTTC; cdr3_aa: CASSHRPLQGQFF
clone_size: NA; j_call: TRBJ2-6; d_call: TRBD2; v_call: TRBV4-3; cdr3_nt: TGCGCCAGCAGCCAAGCTAGCGGGGTCTCTGGGGCCAACGTCCTGACTTTC; cdr3_aa: CASSQASGVSGANVLTF
clone_size: NA; j_call: TRBJ2-1; d_call: TRBD1; v_call: TRBV11-3; cdr3_nt: TGTGCCAGCAGCGCCAAGGACAGGGGGCCCTACAATGAGCAGTTCTTC; cdr3_aa: CASSAKDRGPYNEQFF
clone_size: NA; j_call: TRBJ2-3; d_call: TRBD2; v_call: TRBV19; cdr3_nt: TGTGCCAGTAGTAGTGTAGCGGGAAGAGCAGATACGCAGTATTTT; cdr3_aa: CASSSVAGRADTQYF
clone_size: NA; j_call: TRBJ2-3; d_call: NA; v_call: TRBV24-1; cdr3_nt: TGTGCCACCAGTGATTTGAAGCGGAGTAGCACAGATACGCAGTATTTT; cdr3_aa: CATSDLKRSSTDTQYF
clone_size: once; j_call: TRBJ1-5; d_call: NA; v_call: TRBV7-3; cdr3_nt: TGTGCCAGCAGCTTATATGCGGGAGGTGATCAGCCCCAGCATTTT; cdr3_aa: CASSLYAGGDQPQHF
clone_size: NA; j_call: TRBJ1-2; d_call: TRBD1; v_call: TRBV28; cdr3_nt: TGTGCCAGCAGCCGGGACAGGTTATCGTATGGCTACACCTTC; cdr3_aa: CASSRDRLSYGYTF
clone_size: NA; j_call: TRBJ1-1; d_call: NA; v_call: TRBV7-9; cdr3_nt: TGTGCCAGCAGCTTGGTGGGTCCCATCGGGACTGAAGCTTTCTTT; cdr3_aa: CASSLVGPIGTEAFF
clone_size: NA; j_call: TRBJ1-4; d_call: NA; v_call: TRBV11-2; cdr3_nt: TGTGCCAGCAGCTTACCCCACGGGGATAAACTGTTTTTT; cdr3_aa: CASSLPHGDKLFF
clone_size: NA; j_call: TRBJ2-2; d_call: NA; v_call: TRBV4-2; cdr3_nt: TGTGCCAGCAGCCAAGGCAGCGCCCCGAACACCGGGGAGCTGTTTTTT; cdr3_aa: CASSQGSAPNTGELFF
clone_size: few; j_call: TRBJ1-6; d_call: NA; v_call: TRBV28; cdr3_nt: TGTGCCAGCAGTTTGCAGAGGGGGCCCCTCCACTTT; cdr3_aa: CASSLQRGPLHF
clone_size: NA; j_call: TRBJ2-7; d_call: NA; v_call: TRBV6-5; cdr3_nt: TGTGCCAGCAGTTACCCAGGCGGAGGCTACGAGCAGTACTTC; cdr3_aa: CASSYPGGGYEQYF
clone_size: NA; j_call: TRBJ2-7; d_call: TRBD2; v_call: TRBV27; cdr3_nt: TGTGCCAGCAGTTTTTTACCCCTCGGGGGGAGCTCCTACGAGCAGTACTTC; cdr3_aa: CASSFLPLGGSSYEQYF
clone_size: few; j_call: TRBJ1-4; d_call: NA; v_call: TRBV19; cdr3_nt: TGTGCCAGTAACGGACTTGCTGCAACTAATGAAAAACTGTTTTTT; cdr3_aa: CASNGLAATNEKLFF
clone_size: NA; j_call: TRBJ2-3; d_call: TRBD2; v_call: TRBV10-2; cdr3_nt: TGCGCCAGCAGTGAGCCCTTAACGGGCGGTAGCGGGAGGGCCATCAGGAACGGGGATACGCAGTATTTT; cdr3_aa: CASSEPLTGGSGRAIRNGDTQYF
clone_size: NA; j_call: TRBJ2-7; d_call: NA; v_call: TRBV12-3/TRBV12-4; cdr3_nt: TGTGCCAGCAGTCCCCAGGGTGTCGAGCAGTACTTC; cdr3_aa: CASSPQGVEQYF
clone_size: NA; j_call: TRBJ2-5; d_call: NA; v_call: TRBV5-1; cdr3_nt: TGCGCCAGCAGCTTGGTACAGGCTACTGGGGCCCAGTACTTC; cdr3_aa: CASSLVQATGAQYF
clone_size: NA; j_call: TRBJ1-1; d_call: NA; v_call: TRBV10-3; cdr3_nt: TGTGCCATCAGTGAGTCGAGGGGGGGGGTGAACACTGAAGCTTTCTTT; cdr3_aa: CAISESRGGVNTEAFF
clone_size: NA; j_call: TRBJ1-2; d_call: NA; v_call: TRBV30; cdr3_nt: TGTGCCTGGAGTAGGCAGGGATATTATGGCTACACCTTC; cdr3_aa: CAWSRQGYYGYTF
clone_size: NA; j_call: TRBJ1-5; d_call: NA; v_call: TRBV5-5; cdr3_nt: TGTGCCAGCAGCTTCTACAGGGTGAGTGGCAATCAGCCCCAGCATTTT; cdr3_aa: CASSFYRVSGNQPQHF
clone_size: NA; j_call: TRBJ1-1; d_call: TRBD1; v_call: TRBV6-5; cdr3_nt: TGTGCCAGCAGTTACGAAGCAGGGGGCTTCACTGAAGCTTTCTTT; cdr3_aa: CASSYEAGGFTEAFF
clone_size: NA; j_call: TRBJ1-1; d_call: TRBD1; v_call: TRBV5-1; cdr3_nt: TGCGCCAGCAGCGCGGACAGGGGGTGGACTGAAGCTTTCTTT; cdr3_aa: CASSADRGWTEAFF
clone_size: NA; j_call: TRBJ1-6; d_call: NA; v_call: TRBV28; cdr3_nt: TGTGCCAGCAGTTTAATAGGGCCGGGAAATTCACCCCTCCACTTT; cdr3_aa: CASSLIGPGNSPLHF
clone_size: once; j_call: TRBJ2-7; d_call: NA; v_call: TRBV7-9; cdr3_nt: TGTGCCAGCAGCTCCTACAGCTACGAGCAGTACTTC; cdr3_aa: CASSSYSYEQYF